This TCR beta chain stems from a study of blood T cell repertoires in COVID-19. Overall study context: Samples representing acute and convalescent COVID-19 were sourced from the United States, Italy and Spain. PBMCs, B-cell-depleted T cells, or T cells were the source of the cDNA or gDNA that made up the material.

As processed by the authors: Researchers report that nucleated cell counts were estimated from reference gene primer amplification. The repertoire was sequenced with immunoSEQ multiplex PCR; TCRdb's copy has only in-frame clones and lacks some. V and J calls and clone size follow that table, whereas D and trimming were derived from the DNA. The sample holds about 54,000 clones, around four fifths seen once. The material sequenced was peripheral blood. The receptor was isolated from a woman aged 55-75 years with acute or convalescent COVID-19.

This chain's CDR3 is CASSLAAGQGGIRHGQYF. CDR3 bases: TGTGCCAGCAGCTTGGCGGCCGGGCAGGGGGGAATACGACATGGGCAGTACTTC. J is TRBJ2-7 and V is TRBV5-5; D may be TRBD1 (7 bases). The CDR3 is 18 amino acids. The germline V and J ends were trimmed by 0 bases and 9 bases, with 28 bases remaining between them. Germline V CDR1 and CDR2: SGHKS, YYEKEE (reference sequence).